This TCR beta chain was obtained from a study of shared clonotypes between healthy human individuals. General study findings and limits: Between several donors, naive CD4 clonotypes were shared at a level of about 5.3%. Rarefaction showed sorted-subset sequencing was incomplete despite large depth.

V lost 1 base and J 5 bases, leaving 32 bases between the germline ends. CDR3 size: 21 residues. Germline V gene lookup returns CDR1 MGHRA and CDR2 YSYEKL. About this clone: Its matching antigen is unknown.

Some clones are missing from TCRdb's copy, which holds only in-frame ones; the method was immunoSEQ multiplex PCR. The sample holds under 1,100,000 clones, roughly 75% seen once. Every one of the donors was a Caucasian adult that lived in Nashville, Tennessee. What was sequenced was memory CD4+ T cells sorted from blood. As to subset: CD45RA-negative fraction. The sequence derives from a young man in good health. The V gene is TRBV4-1, the J gene TRBJ2-5; either TRBD1 or TRBD2 may supply D (5 bases each). The CDR3 sequence is CASSQVTPGSRLGADRETQYF. The CDR3 coding sequence is TGCGCCAGCAGCCAAGTAACCCCGGGCTCTCGTCTCGGGGCGGATCGTGAGACCCAGTACTTC.